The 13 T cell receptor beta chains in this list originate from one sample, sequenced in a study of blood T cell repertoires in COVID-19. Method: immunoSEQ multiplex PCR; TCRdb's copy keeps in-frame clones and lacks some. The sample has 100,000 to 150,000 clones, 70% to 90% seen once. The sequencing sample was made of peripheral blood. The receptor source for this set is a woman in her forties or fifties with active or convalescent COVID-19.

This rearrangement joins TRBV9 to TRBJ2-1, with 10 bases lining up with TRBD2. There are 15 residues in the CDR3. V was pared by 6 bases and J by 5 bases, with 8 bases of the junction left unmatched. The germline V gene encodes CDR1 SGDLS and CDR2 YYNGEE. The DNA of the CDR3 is TGTGCCAGCACAGGGGGGACTAGCGCAGACAATGAGCAGTTCTTC. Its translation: CASTGGTSADNEQFF.

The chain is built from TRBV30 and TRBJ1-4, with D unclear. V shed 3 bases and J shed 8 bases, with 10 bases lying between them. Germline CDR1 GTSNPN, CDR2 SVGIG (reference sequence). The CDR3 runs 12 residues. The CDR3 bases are TGTGCCTGGAGAGCAATCGGGGAAAAACTGTTTTTT. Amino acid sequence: CAWRAIGEKLFF.

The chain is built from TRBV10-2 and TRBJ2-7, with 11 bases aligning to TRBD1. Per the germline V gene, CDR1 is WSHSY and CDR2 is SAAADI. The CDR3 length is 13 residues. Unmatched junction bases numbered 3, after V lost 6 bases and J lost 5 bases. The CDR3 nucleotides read TGCGCCAGCAGCCTGGACAGGGGGCACGAGCAGTACTTC. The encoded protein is CASSLDRGHEQYF.

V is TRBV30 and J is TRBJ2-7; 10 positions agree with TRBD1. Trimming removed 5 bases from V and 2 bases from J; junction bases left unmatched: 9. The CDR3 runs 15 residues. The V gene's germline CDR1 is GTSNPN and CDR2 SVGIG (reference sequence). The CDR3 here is CAWVKLGQGTYEQYF. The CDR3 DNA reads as TGTGCCTGGGTCAAACTGGGACAGGGGACCTACGAGCAGTACTTC.

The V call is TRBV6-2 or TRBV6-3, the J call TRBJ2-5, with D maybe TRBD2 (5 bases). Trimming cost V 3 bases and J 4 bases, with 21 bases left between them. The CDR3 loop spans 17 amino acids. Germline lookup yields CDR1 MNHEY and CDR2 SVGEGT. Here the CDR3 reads CASSYRYRREIRETQYF. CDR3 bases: TGTGCCAGCAGTTATCGGTACCGTCGGGAAATCCGAGAGACCCAGTACTTC.

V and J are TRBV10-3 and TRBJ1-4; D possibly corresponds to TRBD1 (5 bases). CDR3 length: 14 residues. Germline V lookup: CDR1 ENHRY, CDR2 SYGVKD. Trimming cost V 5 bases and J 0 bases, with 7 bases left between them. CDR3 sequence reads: CAISRGTTNEKLFF. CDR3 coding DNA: TGTGCCATCAGTAGGGGTACAACTAATGAAAAACTGTTTTTT.

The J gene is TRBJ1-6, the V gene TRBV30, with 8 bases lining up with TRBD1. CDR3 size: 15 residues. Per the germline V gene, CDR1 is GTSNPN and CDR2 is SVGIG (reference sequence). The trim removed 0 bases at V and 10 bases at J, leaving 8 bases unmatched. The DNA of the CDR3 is TGTGCCTGGAGTGTAGCCCGGACAGGGAGATCACCCCTCCACTTT. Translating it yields CAWSVARTGRSPLHF.

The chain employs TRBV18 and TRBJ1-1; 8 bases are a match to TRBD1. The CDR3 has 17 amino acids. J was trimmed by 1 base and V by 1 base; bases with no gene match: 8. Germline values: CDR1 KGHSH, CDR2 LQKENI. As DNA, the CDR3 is TGTGCCAGCTCACCACTAGGACAGGGCGGTGGGAACACTGAAGCTTTCTTT. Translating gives CASSPLGQGGGNTEAFF.

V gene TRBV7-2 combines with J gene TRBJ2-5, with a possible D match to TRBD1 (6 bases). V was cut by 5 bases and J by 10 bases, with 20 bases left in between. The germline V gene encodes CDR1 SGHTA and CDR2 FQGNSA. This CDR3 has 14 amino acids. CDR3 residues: CASSPGQRLAYQYF. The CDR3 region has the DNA TGTGCCAGCAGCCCCGGACAGAGGCTTGCGTACCAGTACTTC.

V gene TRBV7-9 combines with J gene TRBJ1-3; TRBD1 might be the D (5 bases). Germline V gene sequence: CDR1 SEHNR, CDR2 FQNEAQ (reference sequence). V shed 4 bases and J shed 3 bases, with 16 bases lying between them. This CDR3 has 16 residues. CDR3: CASSYLPQGSGNTIYF. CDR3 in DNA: TGTGCCAGCAGCTACCTGCCCCAGGGTAGTGGAAACACCATATATTTT.

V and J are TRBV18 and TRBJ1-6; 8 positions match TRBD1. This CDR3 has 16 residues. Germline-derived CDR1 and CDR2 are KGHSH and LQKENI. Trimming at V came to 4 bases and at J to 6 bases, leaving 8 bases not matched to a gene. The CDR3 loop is CASSLLDRGSNSPLHF. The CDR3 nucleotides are TGTGCCAGCTCACTTCTCGACAGGGGAAGTAATTCACCCCTCCACTTT.

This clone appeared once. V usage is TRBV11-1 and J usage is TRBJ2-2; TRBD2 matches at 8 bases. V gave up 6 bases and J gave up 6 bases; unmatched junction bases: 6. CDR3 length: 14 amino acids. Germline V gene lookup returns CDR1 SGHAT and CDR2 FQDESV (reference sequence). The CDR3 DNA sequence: TGTGCCAGCAGACGAAGCGGGGGTGCCGGGGAGCTGTTTTTT. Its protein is CASRRSGGAGELFF.

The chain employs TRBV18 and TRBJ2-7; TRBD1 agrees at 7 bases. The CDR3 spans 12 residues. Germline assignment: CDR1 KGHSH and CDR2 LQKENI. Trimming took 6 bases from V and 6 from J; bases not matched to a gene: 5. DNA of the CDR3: TGTGCCAGCTCGACGACAGGGCCCGAGCAGTACTTC. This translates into CASSTTGPEQYF.